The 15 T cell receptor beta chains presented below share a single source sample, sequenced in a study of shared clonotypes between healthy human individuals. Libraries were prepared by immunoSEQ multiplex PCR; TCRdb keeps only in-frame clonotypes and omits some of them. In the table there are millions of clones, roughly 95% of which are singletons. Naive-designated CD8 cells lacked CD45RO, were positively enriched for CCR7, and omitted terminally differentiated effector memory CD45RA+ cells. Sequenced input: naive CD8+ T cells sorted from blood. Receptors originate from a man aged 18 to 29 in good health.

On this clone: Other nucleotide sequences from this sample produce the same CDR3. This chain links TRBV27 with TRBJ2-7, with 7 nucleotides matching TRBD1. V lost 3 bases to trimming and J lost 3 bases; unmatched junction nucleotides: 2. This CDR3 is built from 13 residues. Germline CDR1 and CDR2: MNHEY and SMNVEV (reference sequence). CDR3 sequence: CASSFSGGYEQYF. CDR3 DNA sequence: TGTGCCAGCAGTTTCTCAGGGGGCTACGAGCAGTACTTC.

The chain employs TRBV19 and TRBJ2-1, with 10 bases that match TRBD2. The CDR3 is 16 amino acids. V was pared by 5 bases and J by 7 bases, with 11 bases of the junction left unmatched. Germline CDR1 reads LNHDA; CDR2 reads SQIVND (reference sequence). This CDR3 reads CASSLIAGGFENEQFF. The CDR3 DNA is TGTGCCAGTAGTCTGATAGCGGGAGGCTTCGAAAATGAGCAGTTCTTC. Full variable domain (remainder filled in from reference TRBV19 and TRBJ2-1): DGGITQSPKYLFRKEGQNVTLSCEQNLNHDAMYWYRQDPGQGLRLIYYSQIVNDFQKGDIAEGYSVSREKKESFPLTVTSAQKNPTAFYLCASSLIAGGFENEQFFGPGTRLTVL.

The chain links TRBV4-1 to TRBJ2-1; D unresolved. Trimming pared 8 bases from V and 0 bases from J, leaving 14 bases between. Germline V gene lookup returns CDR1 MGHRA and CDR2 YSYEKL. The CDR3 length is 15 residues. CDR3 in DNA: TGCGCCAGCGGGGTGGGCTCCGGCTCCTACAATGAGCAGTTCTTC. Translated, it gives CASGVGSGSYNEQFF.

The CDR3 nucleotides read TGCGCCAGCAGCCCTACTGGACTAGCGGGGGCCTGGCAGTATTTT. Translating it yields CASSPTGLAGAWQYF. V and J are TRBV4-1 and TRBJ2-3; 13 nucleotides align to TRBD2. Germline V CDR1 and CDR2: MGHRA, YSYEKL. V was pared by 4 bases and J by 11 bases, with 9 bases of the junction left unmatched. The CDR3 runs to 15 residues.

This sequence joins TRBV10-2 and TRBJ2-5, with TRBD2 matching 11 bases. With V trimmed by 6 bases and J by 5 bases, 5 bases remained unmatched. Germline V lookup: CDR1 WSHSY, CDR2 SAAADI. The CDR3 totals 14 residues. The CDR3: CASRLAGVMETQYF. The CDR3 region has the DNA TGCGCCAGCAGACTAGCGGGAGTAATGGAGACCCAGTACTTC.

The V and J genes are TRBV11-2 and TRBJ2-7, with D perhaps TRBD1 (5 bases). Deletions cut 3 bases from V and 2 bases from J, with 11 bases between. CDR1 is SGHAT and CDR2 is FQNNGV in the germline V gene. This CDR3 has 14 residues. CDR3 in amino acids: CASSFQGTTYEQYF. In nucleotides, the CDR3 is TGTGCCAGCAGCTTCCAGGGCACAACCTACGAGCAGTACTTC.

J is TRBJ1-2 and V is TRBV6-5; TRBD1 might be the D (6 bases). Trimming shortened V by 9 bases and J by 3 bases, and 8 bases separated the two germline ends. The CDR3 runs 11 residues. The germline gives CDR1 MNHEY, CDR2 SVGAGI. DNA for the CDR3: TGTGCCAGTGAGGGGGACTATGGCTACACCTTC. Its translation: CASEGDYGYTF.

For the CDR3, the DNA is TGTGCCAGCAGTGGGGATGGTGCCTCAGCCCCCGGGGAGCTGTTTTTT. It encodes CASSGDGASAPGELFF. This chain links TRBV2 with TRBJ2-2; D not certain. The V end was cut by 4 bases, the J end by 6 bases, with 18 bases between. Germline V gene lookup returns CDR1 SNHLY and CDR2 FYNNEI. The CDR3 loop spans 16 amino acids.

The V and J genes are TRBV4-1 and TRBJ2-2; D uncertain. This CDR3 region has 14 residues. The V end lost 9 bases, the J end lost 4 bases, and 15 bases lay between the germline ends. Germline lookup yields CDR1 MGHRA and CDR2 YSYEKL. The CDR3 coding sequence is TGCGCCAGTAAGGTTTCGGAGCCCACCGGGGAGCTGTTTTTT. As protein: CASKVSEPTGELFF.

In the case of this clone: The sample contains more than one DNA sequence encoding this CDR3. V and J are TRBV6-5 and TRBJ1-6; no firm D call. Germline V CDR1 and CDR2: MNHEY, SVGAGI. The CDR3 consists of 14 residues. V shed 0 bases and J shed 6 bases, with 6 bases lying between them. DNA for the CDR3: TGTGCCAGCAGTTACTCGGAGGGTAATTCACCCCTCCACTTT. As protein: CASSYSEGNSPLHF.

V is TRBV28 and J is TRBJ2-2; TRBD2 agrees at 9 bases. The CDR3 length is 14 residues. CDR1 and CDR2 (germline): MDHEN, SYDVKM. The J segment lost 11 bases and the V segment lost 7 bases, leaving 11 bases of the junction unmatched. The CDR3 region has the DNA TGTGCCAGCAACCTGGCGGGGGGGATGGAAGAGCTGTTTTTT. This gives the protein CASNLAGGMEELFF.

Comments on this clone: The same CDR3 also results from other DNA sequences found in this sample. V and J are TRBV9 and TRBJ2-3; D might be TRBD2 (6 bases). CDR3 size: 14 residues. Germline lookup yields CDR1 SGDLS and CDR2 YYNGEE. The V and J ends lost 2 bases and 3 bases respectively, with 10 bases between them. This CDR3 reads CASSVEGRTDTQYF. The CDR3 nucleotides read TGTGCCAGCAGCGTCGAAGGGAGGACAGATACGCAGTATTTT.

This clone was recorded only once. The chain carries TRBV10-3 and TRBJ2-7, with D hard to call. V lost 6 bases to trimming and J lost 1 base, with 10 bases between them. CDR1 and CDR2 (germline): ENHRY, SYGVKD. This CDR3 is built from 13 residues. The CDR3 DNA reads TGTGCCATCAGCCCCGACGCATCCTACGAGCAGTACTTC. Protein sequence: CAISPDASYEQYF.

The CDR3 spells CASSQDQGRNEQFF. CDR3 DNA sequence: TGCGCCAGCAGCCAAGACCAGGGTCGCAATGAGCAGTTCTTC. V gene TRBV4-1 combines with J gene TRBJ2-1; D possibly corresponds to TRBD1 (5 bases). In germline, CDR1 is MGHRA, CDR2 YSYEKL. The germline V and J ends were trimmed by 0 bases and 6 bases, with 9 bases remaining between them. There are 14 residues in the CDR3.

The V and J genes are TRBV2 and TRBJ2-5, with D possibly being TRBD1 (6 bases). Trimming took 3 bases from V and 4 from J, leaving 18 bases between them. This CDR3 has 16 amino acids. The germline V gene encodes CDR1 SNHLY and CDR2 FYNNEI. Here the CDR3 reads CASSDTGQSIRETQYF. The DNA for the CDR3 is TGTGCCAGCAGTGACACGGGACAATCCATTCGAGAGACCCAGTACTTC.